These T cell receptor beta chains were read from a single sample in a study of OX40 agonist ivuxolimab in advanced cancers. TCRdb's copy holds only in-frame clones and misses some; the assay was immunoSEQ multiplex PCR. The data hold more than 45,000 clones, with more than 70% observed a single time. The material sequenced was CD4+ or CD8+ T cells sorted from blood, taken in a trial of the OX40 agonist ivuxolimab. The receptors shown here come from an adult with an advanced solid tumor such as melanoma, head and neck, liver or kidney cancer. Both conserved end residues are trimmed from each CDR3.

cdr3_length j_call v_call cdr3_aa
10 TRBJ2-7 TRBV10-3 AISERGYEQY
13 TRBJ1-1 TRBV6-5 ASSPGRGLGAEAF
14 TRBJ2-1 TRBV2 ASSDQTSGSGHEQF
16 TRBJ2-3 TRBV28 ASSLYSGLAGSTDTQY
12 TRBJ1-1 TRBV5-8 ASSRTGGRTEAF
9 TRBJ2-3 TRBV30 AWTGADTQY
13 TRBJ2-5 TRBV7-9 ASSLDSSGQETQY
16 TRBJ1-2 TRBV6-1 ASSEAWQGLLHNYGYT
13 TRBJ2-1 TRBV27 ASSTDLSSYNEQF
9 TRBJ1-1 TRBV30 AWSSRTLTF
12 TRBJ2-7 TRBV4-1 ASSHADRQGEQY
11 TRBJ2-1 TRBV11-2 ASSLIGRDEQF
12 TRBJ2-5 TRBV28 ASRDTGSRETQY